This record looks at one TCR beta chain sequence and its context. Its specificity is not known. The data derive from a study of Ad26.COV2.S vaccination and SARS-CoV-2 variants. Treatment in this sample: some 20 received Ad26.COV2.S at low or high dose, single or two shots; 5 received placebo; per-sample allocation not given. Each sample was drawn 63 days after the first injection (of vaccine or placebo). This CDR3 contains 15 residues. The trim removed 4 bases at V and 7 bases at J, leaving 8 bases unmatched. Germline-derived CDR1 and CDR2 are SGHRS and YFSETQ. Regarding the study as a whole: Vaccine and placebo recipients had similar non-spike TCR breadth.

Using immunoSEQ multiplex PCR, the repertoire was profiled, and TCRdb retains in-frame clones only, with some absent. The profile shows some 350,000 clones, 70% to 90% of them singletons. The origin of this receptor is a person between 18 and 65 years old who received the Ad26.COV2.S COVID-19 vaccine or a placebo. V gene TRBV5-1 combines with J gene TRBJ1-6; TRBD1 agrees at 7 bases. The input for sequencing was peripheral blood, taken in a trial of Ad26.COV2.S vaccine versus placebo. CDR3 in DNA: TGCGCCAGCAGCCCGTGGACAGGAGAAAATTCACCCCTCCACTTT. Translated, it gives CASSPWTGENSPLHF.